This TCR beta chain originates from a study of T cells in Graves' hyperthyroidism and ophthalmopathy. Looking at the study overall: Any treatment followed the collection of peripheral blood at initial diagnosis. Study results and limitations: Ophthalmopathy prediction by the model preceded onset by a median roughly 6.3 months.

It was RNA transcripts that yielded the amplified TCR beta CDR3 regions. First-round RT-PCR of the TCR CDR3 relied on the HTBI primer set. Each CDR3 protein gets one entry after TCRdb re-called the multiplex PCR reads with MiXCR. The profile shows about 600,000 distinct CDR3 sequences, 16% of them singletons. As concerns this clonotype: What it binds is unknown.

Trimming pared 6 bases from V and 4 bases from J, leaving 16 bases between. Germline lookup yields CDR1 SGHRS and CDR2 YFSETQ. This CDR3 comprises 15 residues. The PBMCs were taken from more than 8 ml of fresh peripheral blood. The V call is TRBV5-1, the J call TRBJ2-2; possible D gene TRBD1, 6 bases. The sequencing sample was made of blood. The clonotype originates from a woman between 40 and 50 years old with Graves' ophthalmopathy. CDR3 residues: CASTWAGVGTGELFF. CDR3 coding DNA: TGCGCCAGCACCTGGGCAGGGGTGGGCACCGGGGAGCTGTTTTTT. Looking up the rest from reference TRBV5-1 and TRBJ2-2 gives the full variable domain: KAGVTQTPRYLIKTRGQQVTLSCSPISGHRSVSWYQQTPGQGLQFLFEYFSETQRNKGNFPGRFSGRQFSNSRSEMNVSTLELGDSALYLCASTWAGVGTGELFFGEGSRLTVL.